Each of the 13 T cell receptor beta chains below was sequenced from the same sample in a study of cytomegalovirus exposure and HLA in healthy donors. With 60 Vbeta and 13 Jbeta primers, the PCR was carried out. Sequencing was performed with immunoSEQ multiplex PCR; in TCRdb, only in-frame clones are kept and a portion is missing. The sample lists fewer than 55,000 clones, 72% seen once, with about 20% in the top ten. What was sequenced was PBMCs. These receptors all stem from a woman in her fifties or sixties in good health and CMV-seropositive.

The gene calls are TRBV27 and TRBJ1-1, with 7 positions matching TRBD1. V was clipped by 6 bases and J by 5 bases; unmatched bases: 15. Germline CDR1 is MNHEY and CDR2 is SMNVEV (reference sequence). This CDR3 spans 16 amino acids. CDR3 sequence (DNA): TGTGCCAGCAGCTTTACGCAGACAGGGAGAGGGACTGAAGCTTTCTTT. Protein product: CASSFTQTGRGTEAFF.

V is TRBV10-3 and J is TRBJ2-7, with TRBD1 matching 10 bases. This CDR3 has 13 amino acids. The V segment lost 8 bases and the J segment 5 bases; nucleotides outside the gene matches: 6. The germline V gene encodes CDR1 ENHRY and CDR2 SYGVKD. The CDR3 loop is CAIGTGDFDEQYF. DNA of the CDR3: TGTGCCATCGGGACAGGGGATTTCGACGAGCAGTACTTC.

The rearrangement uses TRBV13 and TRBJ2-5; a weak D match, TRBD2 (5 bases). The CDR3 runs 12 residues. The germline V gene has CDR1 PRHDT and CDR2 FYEKMQ (reference sequence). V was trimmed by 2 bases and J by 6 bases, leaving 7 bases between them. The chain's CDR3 is CASSLTGKTQYF. The CDR3 region has the DNA TGTGCCAGCAGCTTAACGGGGAAGACCCAGTACTTC. Complete variable domain (other parts from reference TRBV13 and TRBJ2-5): AAGVIQSPRHLIKEKRETATLKCYPIPRHDTVYWYQQGPGQDPQFLISFYEKMQSDKGSIPDRFSAQQFSDYHSELNMSSLELGDSALYFCASSLTGKTQYFGPGTRLLVL.

The CDR3 loop is CASSVALGRQETQYF. The CDR3 region has the DNA TGTGCCAGCAGCGTAGCTCTCGGGAGACAAGAGACCCAGTACTTC. The gene calls are TRBV9 and TRBJ2-5; D might be TRBD2 (6 bases). The V and J ends lost 0 bases and 2 bases respectively, with 11 bases between them. This CDR3 is 15 amino acids long. From germline, CDR1 is SGDLS and CDR2 YYNGEE.

V gene TRBV6-6 combines with J gene TRBJ2-1; the D is unclear. The CDR3 loop spans 13 amino acids. The germline CDR1 and CDR2 sequences are MNHNY and SVGAGI (reference sequence). Trimming left V 2 bases short and J 5 bases short, with 7 bases between. CDR3 DNA sequence: TGTGCCAGCAGTTACCGCCTAGACAATGAGCAGTTCTTC. Protein: CASSYRLDNEQFF.

The rearrangement links TRBV7-2 to TRBJ2-2, with 7 bases that match TRBD2. After removal of 1 base from V and 8 bases from J, the junction contained 10 bases not matched to a gene. There are 16 residues in the CDR3. CDR1 and CDR2 from the germline V gene are SGHTA and FQGNSA. In DNA, the CDR3 is TGTGCCAGCAGCTTAGAGAGCGGGGCAACGCGAGGGGAGCTGTTTTTT. Translation gives CASSLESGATRGELFF. Looking up the rest from reference TRBV7-2 and TRBJ2-2 gives the full variable domain: GAGVSQSPSNKVTEKGKDVELRCDPISGHTALYWYRQSLGQGLEFLIYFQGNSAPDKSGLPSDRFSAERTGGSVSTLTIQRTQQEDSAVYLCASSLESGATRGELFFGEGSRLTVL.

This clone occurred a few times. The chain combines TRBV7-8 with TRBJ1-6; the match to TRBD1 covers 8 bases. CDR1 is SGHVS and CDR2 is FQNEAQ in the germline V gene. The trim removed 4 bases at V and 10 bases at J, leaving 9 bases unmatched. The CDR3 loop spans 15 amino acids. CDR3 amino acids: CASSSFGQGNSPLHF. The CDR3 DNA follows: TGTGCCAGCAGCTCATTCGGACAGGGTAACTCACCCCTCCACTTT. The full variable domain, its missing parts supplied by reference TRBV7-8 and TRBJ1-6, is GAGVSQSPRYKVAKRGQDVALRCDPISGHVSLFWYQQALGQGPEFLTYFQNEAQLDKSGLPSDRFFAERPEGSVSTLKIQRTQQEDSAVYLCASSSFGQGNSPLHFGNGTRLTVT.

This chain connects TRBV7-9 to TRBJ1-2, with TRBD1 identical over 9 bases. The CDR3 is 13 residues long. V trimming: 6 bases; J trimming: 7 bases; junction bases outside the gene matches: 6. The V gene's germline CDR1 is SEHNR and CDR2 FQNEAQ (reference sequence). The CDR3 is CASRAQGAGGYTF. Here the CDR3 DNA reads TGTGCCAGCAGGGCACAGGGGGCTGGTGGCTACACCTTC. Supplemented by reference TRBV7-9 and TRBJ1-2, the full variable domain reads DTGVSQNPRHKITKRGQNVTFRCDPISEHNRLYWYRQTLGQGPEFLTYFQNEAQLEKSRLLSDRFSAERPKGSFSTLEIQRTEQGDSAMYLCASRAQGAGGYTFGSGTRLTVV.

The chain recombines TRBV4-2 with TRBJ2-1, with 10 positions matching TRBD2. The V and J ends lost 0 bases and 7 bases, in that order; junction bases with no gene match: 12. CDR1 is LGHNA and CDR2 is YNFKEQ in the germline V gene. The CDR3 sequence is 18 residues long. In DNA form, the CDR3 reads TGTGCCAGCAGCCAAGAACCCCCCAAGCGGGGGGGCTTGAATGAGCAGTTCTTC. Protein: CASSQEPPKRGGLNEQFF.

The chain joins TRBV6-6 to TRBJ2-5; TRBD1 matches 7 bases. CDR1 and CDR2 (germline): MNHNY, SVGAGI (reference sequence). Trimming cost V 4 bases and J 5 bases; bases outside gene matches: 7. This CDR3 has 14 amino acids. CDR3 region: CASSSDRARETQYF. Written as DNA, the CDR3 is TGTGCCAGCAGTTCCGACAGGGCGAGGGAGACCCAGTACTTC.

With respect to this clone: A read error is likely, as this CDR3 ends without the conserved phenylalanine or tryptophan. The rearrangement links TRBV7-9 to TRBJ1-2; D unclear. The CDR3 totals 14 residues. V was cut by 5 bases and J by 8 bases, with 18 bases left in between. Per germline, CDR1 SEHNR and CDR2 FQNEAQ (reference sequence). The CDR3 loop is CASSPGEVGRGYTL. As DNA, the CDR3 is TGTGCCAGCAGCCCTGGGGAGGTCGGGAGAGGCTACACCCTC.

The chain has TRBV19 and TRBJ2-7, with D hard to call. CDR1 is LNHDA and CDR2 is SQIVND in the germline V gene (reference sequence). This CDR3 is built from 15 residues. Trimming cost V 5 bases and J 3 bases, with 17 bases left between them. This chain's CDR3 is CASSPGNQWVYEQYF. As DNA, the CDR3 is TGTGCCAGTAGTCCAGGTAATCAATGGGTCTACGAGCAGTACTTC.

This clone has a handful of counts. V usage is TRBV6-1 and J usage is TRBJ1-4; 7 nucleotides match TRBD1. V shed 7 bases and J 4 bases; nucleotides not matched to a gene: 3. Germline CDR1 MNHNS, CDR2 SASEGT. The CDR3 contains 13 residues. The CDR3 region is CASTGTVNEKLFF. CDR3 nucleotides: TGTGCCAGCACCGGGACAGTTAATGAAAAACTGTTTTTT.